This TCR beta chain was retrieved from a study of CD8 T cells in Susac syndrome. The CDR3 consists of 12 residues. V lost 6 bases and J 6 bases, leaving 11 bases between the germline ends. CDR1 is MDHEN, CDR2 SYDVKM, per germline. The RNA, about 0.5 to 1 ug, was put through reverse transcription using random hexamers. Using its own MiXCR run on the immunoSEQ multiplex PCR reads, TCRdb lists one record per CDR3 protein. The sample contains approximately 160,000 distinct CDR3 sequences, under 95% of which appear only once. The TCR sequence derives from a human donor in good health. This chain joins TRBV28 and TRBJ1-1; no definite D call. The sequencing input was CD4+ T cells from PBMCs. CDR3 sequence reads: CASRGREAEAFF. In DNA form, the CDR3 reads TGTGCCAGCAGGGGGAGGGAAGCTGAAGCTTTCTTT.